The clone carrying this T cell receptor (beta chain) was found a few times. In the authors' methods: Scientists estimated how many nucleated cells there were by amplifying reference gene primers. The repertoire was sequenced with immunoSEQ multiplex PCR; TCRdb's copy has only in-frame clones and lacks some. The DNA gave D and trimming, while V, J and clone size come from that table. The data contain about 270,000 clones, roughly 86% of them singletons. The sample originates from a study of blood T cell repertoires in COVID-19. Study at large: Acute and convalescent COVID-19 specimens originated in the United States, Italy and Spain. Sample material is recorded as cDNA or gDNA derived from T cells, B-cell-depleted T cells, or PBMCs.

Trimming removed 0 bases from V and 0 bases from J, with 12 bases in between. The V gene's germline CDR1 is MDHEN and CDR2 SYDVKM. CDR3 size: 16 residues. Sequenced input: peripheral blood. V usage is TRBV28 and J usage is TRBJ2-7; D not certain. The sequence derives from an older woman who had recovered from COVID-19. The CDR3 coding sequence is TGTGCCAGCAGTTTATGGTCAACCCCCTACTCCTACGAGCAGTACTTC. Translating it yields CASSLWSTPYSYEQYF. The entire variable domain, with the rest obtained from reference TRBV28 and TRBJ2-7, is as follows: DVKVTQSSRYLVKRTGEKVFLECVQDMDHENMFWYRQDPGLGLRLIYFSYDVKMKEKGDIPEGYSVSREKKERFSLILESASTNQTSMYLCASSLWSTPYSYEQYFGPGTRLTVT.